The clone carrying this TCR beta chain showed up many times. Its antigen remains unknown. These data belong to a study of early T cells in non-severe SARS-CoV-2 infection. Study-wide results and limits: VDJdb matching, biased toward anti-spike CD8 responses, missed private and CD4 specificities.

The length of the CDR3 is 15 residues. Germline CDR1 reads SGHTA; CDR2 reads FQGNSA. V shed 6 bases and J 7 bases; nucleotides not matched to a gene: 8. Attachment of unique molecular identifiers to individual cDNA molecules was performed. TCRdb redid the calling of the 5' RACE reads with MiXCR, one entry per CDR3 protein. The sample lists about 30,000 distinct CDR3 sequences; about 5.7% were seen once. This clonotype was obtained from an adult who was a healthcare worker with PCR-confirmed SARS-CoV-2 infection or an uninfected control (not recorded which). Sample: whole blood. The genes are TRBV7-2 and TRBJ2-1; TRBD2 agrees at 11 bases. CDR3 in DNA: TGTGCCAGCAGACCGCCGGGACTAGCGGTAAATGAGCAGTTCTTC. This gives the protein CASRPPGLAVNEQFF.